The 2 T cell receptor beta chains reported below all come from one sample, sequenced in a study of blood T cell repertoires in COVID-19. Method: immunoSEQ multiplex PCR; TCRdb's copy keeps in-frame clones and lacks some. The data show about 370,000 clones, over 75% seen once. The sample comprised PBMCs or T cells enriched from blood (not recorded which). The receptor set was obtained from a man aged 18 to 35 who had recovered from COVID-19.

The chain uses TRBV11-1 and TRBJ1-2; D might be TRBD1 (5 bases). Germline V CDR1 and CDR2: SGHAT, FQDESV (reference sequence). CDR3 size: 14 residues. Trimming stripped 5 bases from V and 5 bases from J, with 15 bases between. The DNA of the CDR3 is TGTGCCAGCAGCCCCGGACAATCAGAGTATGGCTACACCTTC. It is translated as CASSPGQSEYGYTF.

The V call is TRBV2, the J call TRBJ2-7; 8 bases align to TRBD2. The CDR3 runs 13 residues. The V gene's germline CDR1 is SNHLY and CDR2 FYNNEI. With V trimmed by 10 bases and J by 5 bases, 10 bases remained unmatched. The CDR3 nucleotides are TGTGCCATAACTCCGGGAGGGGCGAACGAGCAGTACTTC. Protein sequence: CAITPGGANEQYF.